This T cell receptor beta chain emerged from a study of early T cells in non-severe SARS-CoV-2 infection. Whole-study context: Sequencing was performed on bulk RNA from unsorted whole blood, leaving chains unpaired.

Study-wide points: There was a bias toward anti-spike CD8 responses in VDJdb matching, which missed private and CD4 specificities.

In the case of this clonotype: Its target is unknown.

The TCR library protocol was used to attach unique molecular identifiers. These identifiers were attached to individual cDNA molecules. TCRdb reanalysed the 5' RACE reads using MiXCR and keeps one entry per CDR3 protein. The repertoire holds 56,000 or so distinct CDR3 sequences, with roughly 15% as singletons. Germline trimming cut 1 base from V and 9 bases from J; bases unmatched to any gene: 5. CDR3 length: 15 residues. Germline CDR1 MGHRA, CDR2 YSYEKL. The TCR comes from an adult who was a healthcare worker with PCR-confirmed SARS-CoV-2 infection or an uninfected control (not recorded which). The sample in question was whole blood, obtained at baseline. The chain uses TRBV4-1 and TRBJ2-1, with 11 bases identical to TRBD1. CDR3 coding DNA: TGCGCCAGCAGCCAAGGTGGGACAGGGGGTGTTGAGCAGTTCTTC. As protein: CASSQGGTGGVEQFF.